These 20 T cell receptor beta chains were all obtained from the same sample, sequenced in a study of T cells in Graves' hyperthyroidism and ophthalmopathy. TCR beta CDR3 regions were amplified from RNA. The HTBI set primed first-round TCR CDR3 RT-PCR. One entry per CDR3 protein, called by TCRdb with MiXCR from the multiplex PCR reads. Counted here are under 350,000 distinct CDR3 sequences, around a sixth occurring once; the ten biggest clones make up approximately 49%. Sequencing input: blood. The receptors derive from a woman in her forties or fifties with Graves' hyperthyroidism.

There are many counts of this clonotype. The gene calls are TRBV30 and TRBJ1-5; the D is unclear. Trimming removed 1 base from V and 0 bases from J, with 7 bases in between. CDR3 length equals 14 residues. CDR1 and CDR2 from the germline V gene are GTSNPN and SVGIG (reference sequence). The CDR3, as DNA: TGTGCCTGGAGTGAAGACACTAGCAATCAGCCCCAGCATTTT. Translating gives CAWSEDTSNQPQHF.

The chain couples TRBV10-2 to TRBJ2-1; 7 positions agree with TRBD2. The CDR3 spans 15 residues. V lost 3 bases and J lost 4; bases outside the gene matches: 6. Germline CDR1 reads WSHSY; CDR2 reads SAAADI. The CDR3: CASSEGTNTYNEQFF. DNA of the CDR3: TGCGCCAGCAGTGAAGGGACTAATACGTACAATGAGCAGTTCTTC.

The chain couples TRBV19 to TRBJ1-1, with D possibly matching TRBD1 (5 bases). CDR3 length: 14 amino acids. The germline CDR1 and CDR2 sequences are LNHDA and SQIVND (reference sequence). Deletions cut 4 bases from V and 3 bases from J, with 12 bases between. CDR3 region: CASSTFRDHTEAFF. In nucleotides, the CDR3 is TGTGCCAGTAGTACATTCAGGGATCACACTGAAGCTTTCTTT.

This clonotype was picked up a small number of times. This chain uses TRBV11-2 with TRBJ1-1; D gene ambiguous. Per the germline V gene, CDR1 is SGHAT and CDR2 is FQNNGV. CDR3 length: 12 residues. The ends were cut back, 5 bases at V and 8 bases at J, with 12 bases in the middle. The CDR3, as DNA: TGTGCCAGCAGCCCCGGAGGTCTCGAAGCTTTCTTT. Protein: CASSPGGLEAFF.

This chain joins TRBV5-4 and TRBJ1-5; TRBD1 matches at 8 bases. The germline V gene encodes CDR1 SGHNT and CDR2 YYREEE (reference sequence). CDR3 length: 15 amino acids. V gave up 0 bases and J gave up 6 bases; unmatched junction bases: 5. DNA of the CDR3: TGTGCCAGCAGCTTGGACAGGGGGTTGGTTCAGCCCCAGCATTTT. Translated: CASSLDRGLVQPQHF.

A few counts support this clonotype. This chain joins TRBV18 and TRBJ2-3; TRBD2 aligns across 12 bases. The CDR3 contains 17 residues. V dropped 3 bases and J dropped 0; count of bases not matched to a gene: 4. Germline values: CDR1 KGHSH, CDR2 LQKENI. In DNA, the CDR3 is TGTGCCAGCTCACCGTGGACTAGCGGGGACAGCACAGATACGCAGTATTTT. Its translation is CASSPWTSGDSTDTQYF. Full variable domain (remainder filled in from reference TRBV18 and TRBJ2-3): NAGVMQNPRHLVRRRGQEARLRCSPMKGHSHVYWYRQLPEEGLKFMVYLQKENIIDESGMPKERFSAEFPKEGPSILRIQQVVRGDSAAYFCASSPWTSGDSTDTQYFGPGTRLTVL.

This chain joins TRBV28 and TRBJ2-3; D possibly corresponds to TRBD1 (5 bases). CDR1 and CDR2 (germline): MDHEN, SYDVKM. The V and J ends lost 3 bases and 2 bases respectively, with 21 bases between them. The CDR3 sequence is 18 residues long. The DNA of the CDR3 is TGTGCCAGCAGTTTTCCGTTGGGGCGATCCCACCTCACAGATACGCAGTATTTT. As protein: CASSFPLGRSHLTDTQYF.

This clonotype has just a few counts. Here the CDR3 reads CASSIRRGAIGQPQHF. The CDR3 DNA sequence: TGTGCCAGTAGTATCCGAAGGGGGGCTATCGGTCAGCCCCAGCATTTT. The chain links TRBV19 to TRBJ1-5; perhaps TRBD1 as D (6 bases). This CDR3 has 16 amino acids. Germline assignment: CDR1 LNHDA and CDR2 SQIVND (reference sequence). V was clipped by 3 bases and J by 6 bases, with 18 bases between them.

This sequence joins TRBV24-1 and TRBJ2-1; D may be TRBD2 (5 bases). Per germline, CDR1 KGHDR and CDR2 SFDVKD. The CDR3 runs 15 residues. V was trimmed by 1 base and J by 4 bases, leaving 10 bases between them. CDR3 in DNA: TGTGCCACCAGTGATTTCCACGGGAAATACAATGAGCAGTTCTTC. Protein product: CATSDFHGKYNEQFF.

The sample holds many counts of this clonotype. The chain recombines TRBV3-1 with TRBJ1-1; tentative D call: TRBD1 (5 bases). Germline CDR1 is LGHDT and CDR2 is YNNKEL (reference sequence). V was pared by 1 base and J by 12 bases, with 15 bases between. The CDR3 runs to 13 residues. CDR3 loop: CASSQGSSRAPFF. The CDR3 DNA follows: TGTGCCAGCAGCCAAGGTAGTTCCAGGGCGCCTTTCTTT.

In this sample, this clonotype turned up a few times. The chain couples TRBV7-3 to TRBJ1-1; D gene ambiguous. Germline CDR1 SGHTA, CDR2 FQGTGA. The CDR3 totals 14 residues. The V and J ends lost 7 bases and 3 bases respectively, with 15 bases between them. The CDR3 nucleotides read TGTGCCAGCACCTTGTCCCCAGGCGACACTGAAGCTTTCTTT. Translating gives CASTLSPGDTEAFF.

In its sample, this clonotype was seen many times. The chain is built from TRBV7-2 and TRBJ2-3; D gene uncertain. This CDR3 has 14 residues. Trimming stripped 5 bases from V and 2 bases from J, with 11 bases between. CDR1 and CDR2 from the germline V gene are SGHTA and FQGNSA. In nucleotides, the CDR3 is TGTGCCAGCAGCCCCTACCAAAACACAGATACGCAGTATTTT. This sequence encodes CASSPYQNTDTQYF.

This CDR3 reads CASSYHSPSGGPPGQFF. The CDR3 coding sequence is TGTGCCAGCAGTTACCATTCCCCTAGCGGGGGGCCGCCAGGGCAGTTCTTC. The V gene is TRBV6-9, the J gene TRBJ2-1; TRBD2 aligns across 11 bases. In germline, CDR1 is MNHGY, CDR2 SVAAGI. This CDR3 region has 17 residues. V gave up 3 bases and J gave up 12 bases; unmatched junction bases: 16.

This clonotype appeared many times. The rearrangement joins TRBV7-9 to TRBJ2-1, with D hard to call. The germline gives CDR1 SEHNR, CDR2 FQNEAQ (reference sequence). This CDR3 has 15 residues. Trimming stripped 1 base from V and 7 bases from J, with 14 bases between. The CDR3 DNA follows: TGTGCCAGCAGCTTAGAAGGCAGCTACTCAAATGAGCAGTTCTTC. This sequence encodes CASSLEGSYSNEQFF.

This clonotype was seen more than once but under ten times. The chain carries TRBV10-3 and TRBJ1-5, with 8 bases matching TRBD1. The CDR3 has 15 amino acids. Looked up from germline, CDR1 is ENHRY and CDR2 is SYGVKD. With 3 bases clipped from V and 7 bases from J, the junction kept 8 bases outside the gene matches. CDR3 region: CAISDRTGRDQPQHF. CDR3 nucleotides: TGTGCCATCAGTGACAGGACAGGGCGAGACCAGCCCCAGCATTTT.

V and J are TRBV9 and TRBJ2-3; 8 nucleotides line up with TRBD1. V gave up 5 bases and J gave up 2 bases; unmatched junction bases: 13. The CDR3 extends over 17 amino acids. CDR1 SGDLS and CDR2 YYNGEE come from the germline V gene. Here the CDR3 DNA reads TGTGCCAGCAGTCTTCCCTCGACAGGGGTGGCCACAGATACGCAGTATTTT. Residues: CASSLPSTGVATDTQYF. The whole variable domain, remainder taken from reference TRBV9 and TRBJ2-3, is DSGVTQTPKHLITATGQRVTLRCSPRSGDLSVYWYQQSLDQGLQFLIQYYNGEERAKGNILERFSAQQFPDLHSELNLSSLELGDSALYFCASSLPSTGVATDTQYFGPGTRLTVL.

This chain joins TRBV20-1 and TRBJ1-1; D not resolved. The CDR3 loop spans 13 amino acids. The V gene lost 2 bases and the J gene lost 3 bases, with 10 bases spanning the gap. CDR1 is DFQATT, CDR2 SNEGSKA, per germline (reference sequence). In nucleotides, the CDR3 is TGCAGTGCTAGACGGACGGGGTACACTGAAGCTTTCTTT. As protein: CSARRTGYTEAFF.

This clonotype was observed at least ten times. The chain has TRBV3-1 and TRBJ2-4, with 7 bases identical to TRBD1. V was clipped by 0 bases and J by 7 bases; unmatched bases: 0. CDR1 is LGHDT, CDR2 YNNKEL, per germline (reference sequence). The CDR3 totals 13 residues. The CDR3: CASSQETGNIQYF. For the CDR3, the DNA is TGTGCCAGCAGCCAAGAGACAGGGAACATTCAGTACTTC.

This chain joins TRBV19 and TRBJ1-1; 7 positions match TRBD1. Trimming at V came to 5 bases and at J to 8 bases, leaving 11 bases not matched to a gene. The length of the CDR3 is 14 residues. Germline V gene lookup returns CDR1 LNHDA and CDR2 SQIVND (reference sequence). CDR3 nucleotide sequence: TGTGCCAGTAGTCTCGTTGGGGACAGCTACGAAGCTTTCTTT. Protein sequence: CASSLVGDSYEAFF.

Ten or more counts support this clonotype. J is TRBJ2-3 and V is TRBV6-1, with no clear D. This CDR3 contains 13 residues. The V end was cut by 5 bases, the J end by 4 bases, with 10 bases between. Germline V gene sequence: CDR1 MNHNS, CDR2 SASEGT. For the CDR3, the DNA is TGTGCCAGCAGTCCCCGAGGCTCAGATACGCAGTATTTT. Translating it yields CASSPRGSDTQYF.